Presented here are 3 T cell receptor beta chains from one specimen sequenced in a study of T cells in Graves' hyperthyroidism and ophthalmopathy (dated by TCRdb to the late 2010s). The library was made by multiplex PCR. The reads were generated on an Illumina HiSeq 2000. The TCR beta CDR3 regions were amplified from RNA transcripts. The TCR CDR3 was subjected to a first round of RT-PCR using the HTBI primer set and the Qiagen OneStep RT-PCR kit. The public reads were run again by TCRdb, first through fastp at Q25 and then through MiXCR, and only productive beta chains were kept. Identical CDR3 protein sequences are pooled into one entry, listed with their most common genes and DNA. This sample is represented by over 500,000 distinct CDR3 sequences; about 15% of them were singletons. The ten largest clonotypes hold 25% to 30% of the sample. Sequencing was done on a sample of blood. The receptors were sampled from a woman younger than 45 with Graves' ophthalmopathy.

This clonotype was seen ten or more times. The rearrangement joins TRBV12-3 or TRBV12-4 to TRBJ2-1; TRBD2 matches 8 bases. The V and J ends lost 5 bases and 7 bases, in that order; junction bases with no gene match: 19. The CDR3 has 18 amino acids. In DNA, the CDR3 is TGTGCCAGCAGTACGACGAAATCGGGAGGGCGTCTTTTAAATGAGCAGTTCTTC. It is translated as CASSTTKSGGRLLNEQFF.

The CDR3 DNA sequence: TGCAGTGCTTACTCTTTAGCGGGAGAGGGCACCGGGGAGCTGTTTTTT. This codes for CSAYSLAGEGTGELFF. The chain couples TRBV20-1 to TRBJ2-2, with 9 bases that match TRBD2. Trimming cost V 5 bases and J 4 bases; bases outside gene matches: 11. Germline CDR1 and CDR2: DFQATT and SNEGSKA (reference sequence). The length of the CDR3 is 16 residues.

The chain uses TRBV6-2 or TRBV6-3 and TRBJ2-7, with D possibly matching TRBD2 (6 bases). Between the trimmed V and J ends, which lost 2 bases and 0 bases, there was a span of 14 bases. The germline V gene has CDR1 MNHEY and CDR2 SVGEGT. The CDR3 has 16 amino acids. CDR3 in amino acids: CASSYPGTGISYEQYF. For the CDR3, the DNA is TGTGCCAGCAGTTACCCCGGGACTGGAATCTCCTACGAGCAGTACTTC.